The 16 T cell receptor beta chains given below trace back to one sample, sequenced in a study of T cell responses to AZD1222 COVID-19 vaccine. Sequenced by immunoSEQ multiplex PCR; TCRdb stores in-frame clones only, minus some. The sample consists of more than 85,000 clones, roughly 92% of them appearing once. Sequenced material: peripheral blood, taken on day 0 of AZD1222 vaccination. These receptors all come from an adult in good health.

This sequence joins TRBV12-3 or TRBV12-4 and TRBJ1-3, with D uncertain. This CDR3 spans 13 amino acids. V shed 6 bases and J shed 3 bases, with 9 bases lying between them. The CDR3 is CASSRTFGNTIYF. The CDR3 nucleotides are TGTGCCAGCAGCCGAACATTTGGAAACACCATATATTTT.

This clone was detected once. CDR3 loop: CASRWDRLTGELFF. CDR3 sequence (DNA): TGTGCCAGCAGGTGGGACAGACTGACCGGGGAGCTGTTTTTT. This chain links TRBV27 with TRBJ2-2; 7 bases fit TRBD1. The trim removed 6 bases at V and 5 bases at J, leaving 6 bases unmatched. The V gene's germline CDR1 is MNHEY and CDR2 SMNVEV (reference sequence). The CDR3 extends over 14 amino acids.

This chain connects TRBV28 to TRBJ2-5; 9 positions match TRBD1. The CDR3 is 14 residues long. Germline V CDR1 and CDR2: MDHEN, SYDVKM. The V gene end was trimmed by 6 bases and the J gene end by 4 bases; junction bases not matched to a gene: 6. In nucleotides, the CDR3 is TGTGCCAGCAGCTCACAGGGGGCGGGAGAGACCCAGTACTTC. It yields the protein CASSSQGAGETQYF.

The chain carries TRBV5-6 and TRBJ1-6, with unresolved D. CDR3 size: 17 residues. The V end was cut by 4 bases, the J end by 9 bases, with 23 bases between. Germline assignment: CDR1 SGHDT and CDR2 YYEEEE. The DNA of the CDR3 is TGTGCCAGCAGCCTTGGGTTTTTGGGGAGCAAAACTTCACCCCTCCACTTT. Protein sequence: CASSLGFLGSKTSPLHF.

The count of this clone is one. V usage is TRBV11-3 and J usage is TRBJ1-5, with 9 bases lining up with TRBD1. Germline CDR1 SGHNT, CDR2 YENEEA. J lost 6 bases, V lost 4 bases, and 4 bases had no gene match. The CDR3 consists of 14 residues. CDR3 amino acids: CASSSGTGSQPQHF. The CDR3 coding sequence is TGTGCCAGCAGCTCAGGGACAGGGAGTCAGCCCCAGCATTTT.

The chain couples TRBV2 to TRBJ2-5; 7 bases fit TRBD1. Trimming cost V 7 bases and J 0 bases; bases outside gene matches: 5. The CDR3 is 14 residues long. Germline CDR1 reads SNHLY; CDR2 reads FYNNEI. CDR3 amino acids: CASNSRGYQETQYF. The CDR3 coding sequence is TGTGCCAGCAATTCCAGGGGGTACCAAGAGACCCAGTACTTC.

CDR3 loop: CASSRTGYTEAFF. CDR3 bases: TGTGCCAGTAGCCGAACAGGGTATACTGAAGCTTTCTTT. The J gene is TRBJ1-1, the V gene TRBV19, with D perhaps matching TRBD1 (6 bases). The CDR3 consists of 13 residues. V lost 6 bases and J lost 5, with 13 bases in between. In germline, CDR1 is LNHDA, CDR2 SQIVND (reference sequence). Combining the CDR3 with reference TRBV19 and TRBJ1-1 gives the whole variable domain DGGITQSPKYLFRKEGQNVTLSCEQNLNHDAMYWYRQDPGQGLRLIYYSQIVNDFQKGDIAEGYSVSREKKESFPLTVTSAQKNPTAFYLCASSRTGYTEAFFGQGTRLTVV.

This chain links TRBV4-1 with TRBJ2-3; 7 nucleotides agree with TRBD2. The CDR3 is 16 amino acids. The ends lost 0 bases at V and 1 base at J; junction bases unmatched: 4. Germline CDR1 reads MGHRA; CDR2 reads YSYEKL. The CDR3 DNA reads as TGCGCCAGCAGCCAAGAAGGTGGGGGGGGCACAGATACGCAGTATTTT. This translates into CASSQEGGGGTDTQYF.

The chain recombines TRBV27 with TRBJ1-2; a weak D match, TRBD1 (6 bases). Germline-derived CDR1 and CDR2 are MNHEY and SMNVEV (reference sequence). CDR3 length: 13 residues. The germline V and J ends were trimmed by 8 bases and 8 bases, with 18 bases remaining between them. The CDR3 is CASGGTSYGGYTF. In nucleotides, the CDR3 is TGTGCCAGCGGGGGGACATCCTATGGGGGCTACACCTTC.

J is TRBJ2-6 and V is TRBV3-1 (or the pseudogene TRBV3-2), with a tentative D call TRBD1 (6 bases). With 0 bases removed from V and 2 bases from J, the gap between germline ends came to 11 bases. Germline assignment: CDR1 LGHDT and CDR2 YNNKEL (reference sequence). The CDR3 contains 17 residues. The CDR3 loop reads CASSQDWGRPGANVLTF. CDR3 coding DNA: TGTGCCAGCAGCCAAGATTGGGGGCGGCCTGGGGCCAACGTCCTGACTTTC.

The gene calls are TRBV19 and TRBJ1-5; TRBD1 matches at 7 bases. There are 14 residues in the CDR3. Germline CDR1 LNHDA, CDR2 SQIVND (reference sequence). The trim removed 3 bases at V and 7 bases at J, leaving 6 bases unmatched. The CDR3 spells CASSMTGTRQPQHF. The CDR3 DNA reads as TGTGCCAGTAGTATGACAGGGACTAGACAGCCCCAGCATTTT.

The CDR3 bases are TGTGCCAGCAGTAGGGACCTACCGATCTATGGCTACACCTTC. Encoded protein: CASSRDLPIYGYTF. V is TRBV2 and J is TRBJ1-2, with D possibly TRBD1 on 5 matching bases. With 5 bases removed from V and 4 bases from J, the gap between germline ends came to 14 bases. Germline CDR1 and CDR2: SNHLY and FYNNEI. This CDR3 has 14 amino acids.

The chain carries TRBV5-1 and TRBJ2-7; TRBD1 matches at 10 bases. CDR1 is SGHRS and CDR2 is YFSETQ in the germline V gene. The V and J ends lost 2 bases and 6 bases, in that order; junction bases with no gene match: 5. The CDR3 runs 14 residues. DNA for the CDR3: TGCGCCAGCAGCTTCGGACAGGGGGTATCCGAGCAGTACTTC. Amino acids: CASSFGQGVSEQYF. Full variable domain (missing parts from reference TRBV5-1 and TRBJ2-7): KAGVTQTPRYLIKTRGQQVTLSCSPISGHRSVSWYQQTPGQGLQFLFEYFSETQRNKGNFPGRFSGRQFSNSRSEMNVSTLELGDSALYLCASSFGQGVSEQYFGPGTRLTVT.

This rearrangement joins TRBV19 to TRBJ2-1, with a tentative D call TRBD2 (6 bases). Trimming removed 10 bases from V and 2 bases from J, with 15 bases in between. Germline lookup yields CDR1 LNHDA and CDR2 SQIVND (reference sequence). The CDR3 length is 14 residues. The CDR3 sequence: CATAERGTYNEQFF. The CDR3 DNA is TGTGCCACCGCGGAACGGGGGACCTACAATGAGCAGTTCTTC.

The chain is built from TRBV9 and TRBJ1-4; D uncertain. V lost 0 bases and J 0 bases, leaving 9 bases between the germline ends. The CDR3 contains 16 residues. CDR1 is SGDLS and CDR2 is YYNGEE in the germline V gene. CDR3 DNA sequence: TGTGCCAGCAGCGTAGGACAATTGGCAACTAATGAAAAACTGTTTTTT. Amino acid sequence: CASSVGQLATNEKLFF. Filled out from reference TRBV9 and TRBJ1-4, the complete variable domain reads DSGVTQTPKHLITATGQRVTLRCSPRSGDLSVYWYQQSLDQGLQFLIQYYNGEERAKGNILERFSAQQFPDLHSELNLSSLELGDSALYFCASSVGQLATNEKLFFGSGTQLSVL.

V gene TRBV5-4 combines with J gene TRBJ2-2; D remains unclear. The CDR3 covers 12 residues. V was shortened by 5 bases and J by 8 bases, with 10 bases between the two germline ends. The germline gives CDR1 SGHNT, CDR2 YYREEE (reference sequence). In DNA, the CDR3 is TGTGCCAGCAGGGCTTCATGGGGGGAGCTGTTTTTT. Protein: CASRASWGELFF. The whole variable domain, remainder taken from reference TRBV5-4 and TRBJ2-2, is ETGVTQSPTHLIKTRGQQVTLRCSSQSGHNTVSWYQQALGQGPQFIFQYYREEENGRGNFPPRFSGLQFPNYSSELNVNALELDDSALYLCASRASWGELFFGEGSRLTVL.